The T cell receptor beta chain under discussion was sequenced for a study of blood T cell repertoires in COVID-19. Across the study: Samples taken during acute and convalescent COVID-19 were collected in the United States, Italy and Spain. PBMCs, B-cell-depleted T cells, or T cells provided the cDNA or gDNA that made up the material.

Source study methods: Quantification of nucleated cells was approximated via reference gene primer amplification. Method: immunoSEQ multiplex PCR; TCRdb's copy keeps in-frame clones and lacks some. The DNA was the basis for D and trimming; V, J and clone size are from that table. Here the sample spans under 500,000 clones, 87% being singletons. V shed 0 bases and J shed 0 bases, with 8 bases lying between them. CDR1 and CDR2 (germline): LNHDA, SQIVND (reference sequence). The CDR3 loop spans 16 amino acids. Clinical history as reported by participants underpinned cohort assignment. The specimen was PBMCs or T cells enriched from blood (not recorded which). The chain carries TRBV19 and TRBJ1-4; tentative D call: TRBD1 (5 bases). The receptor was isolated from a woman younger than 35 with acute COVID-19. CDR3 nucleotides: TGTGCCAGTAGTATAGATTGGGGCTCAACTAATGAAAAACTGTTTTTT. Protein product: CASSIDWGSTNEKLFF.